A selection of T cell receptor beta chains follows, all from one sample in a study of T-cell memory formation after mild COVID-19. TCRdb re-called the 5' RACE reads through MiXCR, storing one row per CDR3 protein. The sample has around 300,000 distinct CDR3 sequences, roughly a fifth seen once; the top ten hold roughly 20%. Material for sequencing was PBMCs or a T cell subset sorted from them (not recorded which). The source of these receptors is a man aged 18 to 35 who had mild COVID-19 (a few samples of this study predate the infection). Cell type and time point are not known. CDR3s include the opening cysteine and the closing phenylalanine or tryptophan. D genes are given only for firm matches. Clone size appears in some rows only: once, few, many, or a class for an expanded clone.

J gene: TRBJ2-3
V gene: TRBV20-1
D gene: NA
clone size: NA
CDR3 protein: CSARVPGTRADTQYF
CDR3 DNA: TGCAGTGCTAGAGTGCCGGGCACGAGGGCAGATACGCAGTATTTT

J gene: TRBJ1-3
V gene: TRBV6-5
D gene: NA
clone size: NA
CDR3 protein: CATRRGFSGNTIYF
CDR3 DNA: TGTGCCACTAGGCGGGGTTTCTCTGGAAACACCATATATTTT

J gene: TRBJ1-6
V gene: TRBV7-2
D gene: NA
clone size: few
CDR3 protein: CASSIGRPGDSPLHF
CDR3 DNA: TGTGCCAGCAGCATCGGTCGGCCTGGGGATTCACCCCTCCACTTT

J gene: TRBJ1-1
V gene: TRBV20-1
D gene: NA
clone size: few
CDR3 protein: CSARATDRSNTEAFF
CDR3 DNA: TGCAGTGCTAGGGCTACGGACCGATCGAACACTGAAGCTTTCTTT

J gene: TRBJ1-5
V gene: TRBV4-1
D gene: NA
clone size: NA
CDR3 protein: CASSQEDSSNQPQHF
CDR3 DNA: TGCGCCAGCAGCCAGGAGGACAGCTCTAATCAGCCCCAGCATTTT

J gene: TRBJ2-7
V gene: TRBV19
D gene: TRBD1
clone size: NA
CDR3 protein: CATREQGAGYEQYF
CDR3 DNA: TGTGCCACCCGGGAACAGGGGGCTGGGTACGAGCAGTACTTC

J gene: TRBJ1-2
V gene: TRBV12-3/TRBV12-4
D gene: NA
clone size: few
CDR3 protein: CASSNRGGYTF
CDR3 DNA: TGTGCCAGCAGCAACCGCGGGGGCTACACCTTC

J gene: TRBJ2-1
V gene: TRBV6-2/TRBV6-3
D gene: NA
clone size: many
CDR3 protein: CASSVASVADPYNEQFF
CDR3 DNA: TGTGCCAGCAGTGTCGCGTCCGTGGCAGACCCATACAATGAGCAGTTCTTC

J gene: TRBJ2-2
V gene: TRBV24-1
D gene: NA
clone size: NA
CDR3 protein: CATPFDRFGTGELFF
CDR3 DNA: TGTGCCACCCCTTTTGACAGGTTCGGCACCGGGGAGCTGTTTTTT

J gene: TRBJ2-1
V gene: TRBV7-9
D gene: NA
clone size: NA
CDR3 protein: CASSLGSVDEQFF
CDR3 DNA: TGTGCCAGCAGCTTAGGGTCCGTCGATGAGCAGTTCTTC

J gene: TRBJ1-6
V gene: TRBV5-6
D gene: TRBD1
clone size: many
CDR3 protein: CASVRWGQGETPLHF
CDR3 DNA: TGTGCCAGCGTCCGATGGGGACAGGGGGAGACACCCCTCCACTTT

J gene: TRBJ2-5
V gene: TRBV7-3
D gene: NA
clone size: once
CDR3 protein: CASRARGGTPGETQYF
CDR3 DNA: TGTGCCAGCAGGGCCCGGGGCGGTACGCCAGGAGAGACCCAGTACTTC

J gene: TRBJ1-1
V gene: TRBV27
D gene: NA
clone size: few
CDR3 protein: CASSQYRDLNTEAFF
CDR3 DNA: TGTGCCAGCAGTCAATATCGCGACCTGAACACTGAAGCTTTCTTT

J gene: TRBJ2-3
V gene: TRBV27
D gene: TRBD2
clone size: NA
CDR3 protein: CASSLSLAGGSDTQYF
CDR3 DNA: TGTGCCAGCAGTTTATCTCTAGCGGGGGGATCAGATACGCAGTATTTT

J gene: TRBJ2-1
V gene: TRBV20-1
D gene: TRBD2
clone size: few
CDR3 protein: CSASELAGGSSEQFF
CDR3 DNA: TGCAGTGCTAGTGAACTAGCGGGGGGTTCTTCTGAGCAGTTCTTC

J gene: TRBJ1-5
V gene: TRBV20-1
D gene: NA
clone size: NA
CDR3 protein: CSAPTGDYQPQHF
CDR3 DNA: TGCAGTGCCCCGACAGGAGATTATCAGCCCCAGCATTTT

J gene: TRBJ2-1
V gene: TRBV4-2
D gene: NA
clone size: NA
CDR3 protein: CASSQEFSQFDEQFF
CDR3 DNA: TGTGCCAGCAGCCAAGAGTTCAGCCAGTTCGATGAGCAGTTCTTC

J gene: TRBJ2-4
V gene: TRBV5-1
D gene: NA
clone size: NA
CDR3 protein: CASSLALTEKNIQYF
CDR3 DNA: TGCGCCAGCAGCTTGGCCCTGACAGAAAAAAACATTCAGTACTTC

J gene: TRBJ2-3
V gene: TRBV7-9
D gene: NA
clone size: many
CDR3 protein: CASSADTQYF
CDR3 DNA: TGCGCCAGCAGTGCAGATACGCAGTATTTT

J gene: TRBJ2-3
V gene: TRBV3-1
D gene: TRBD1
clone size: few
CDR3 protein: CASSQGRTGATDTQYF
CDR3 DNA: TGTGCCAGCAGCCAAGGTCGGACAGGGGCGACAGATACGCAGTATTTT

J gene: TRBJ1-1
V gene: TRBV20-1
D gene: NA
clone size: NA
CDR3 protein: CSARDRWEAFF
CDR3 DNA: TGCAGTGCTAGAGATAGATGGGAAGCTTTCTTT

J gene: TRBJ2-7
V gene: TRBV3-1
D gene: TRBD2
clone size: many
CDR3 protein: CASSQASGSYEQYF
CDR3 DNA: TGTGCCAGCAGCCAAGCTAGCGGCTCCTACGAGCAGTACTTC

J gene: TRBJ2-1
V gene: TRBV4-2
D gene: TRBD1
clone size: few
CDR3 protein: CASSQVVRGQAYNEQFF
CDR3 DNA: TGTGCCAGCAGCCAAGTAGTCAGGGGGCAGGCCTACAATGAGCAGTTCTTC

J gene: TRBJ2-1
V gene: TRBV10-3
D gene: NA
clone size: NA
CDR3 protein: CAISESIQETSYNEQFF
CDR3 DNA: TGTGCCATCAGTGAGTCGATACAGGAAACCTCCTACAATGAGCAGTTCTTC

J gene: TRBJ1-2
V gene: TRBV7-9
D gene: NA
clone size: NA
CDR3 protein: CASSGQPGSGGYTF
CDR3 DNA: TGTGCCAGCAGCGGTCAGCCAGGGTCAGGTGGCTACACCTTC

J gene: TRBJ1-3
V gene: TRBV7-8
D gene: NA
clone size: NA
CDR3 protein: CASSSHRASGNTIYF
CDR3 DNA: TGTGCCAGCAGCTCCCACAGGGCCTCTGGAAACACCATATATTTT

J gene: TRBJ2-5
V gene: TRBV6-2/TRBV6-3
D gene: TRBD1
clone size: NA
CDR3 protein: CASSGPGQQETQYF
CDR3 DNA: TGTGCCAGCAGCGGACCGGGACAGCAAGAGACCCAGTACTTC